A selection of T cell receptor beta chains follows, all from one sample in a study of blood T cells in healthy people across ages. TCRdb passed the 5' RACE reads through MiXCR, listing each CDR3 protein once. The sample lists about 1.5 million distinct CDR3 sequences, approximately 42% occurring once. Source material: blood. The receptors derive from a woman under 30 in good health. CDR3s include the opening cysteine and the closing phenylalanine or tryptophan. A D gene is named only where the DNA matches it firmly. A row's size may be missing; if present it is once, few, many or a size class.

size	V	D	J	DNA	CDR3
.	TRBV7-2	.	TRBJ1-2	TGTGCCAGCAGATTATCGCGGGACGCGGGCTACACCTTC	CASRLSRDAGYTF
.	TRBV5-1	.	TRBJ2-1	TGCGCCAGCAGCGTTCGGGCTAGGGACAATGAGCAGTTCTTC	CASSVRARDNEQFF
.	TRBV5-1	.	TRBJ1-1	TGCGCCAGCAGTTATGATGGGGTTCCCCAGAACACTGAAGCTTTCTTT	CASSYDGVPQNTEAFF
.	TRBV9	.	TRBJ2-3	TGTGCCAGCAGGGGAGACCCCGCAGATACGCAGTATTTT	CASRGDPADTQYF
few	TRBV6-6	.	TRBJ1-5	TGTGCCAGCAGTTACAACCGACACGATAGCAATCAGCCCCAGCATTTT	CASSYNRHDSNQPQHF
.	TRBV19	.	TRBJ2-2	TGTGCCAGTCAGTTTCTAAACACCGGGGAGCTGTTTTTT	CASQFLNTGELFF
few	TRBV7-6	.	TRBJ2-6	TGTGCCAGCAGCCCTGGTTTCTCTGGGGCCAACGTCCTGACTTTC	CASSPGFSGANVLTF
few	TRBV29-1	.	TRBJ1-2	TGCAGCGTTGAAGCGGACAGAAACTATGGCTACACCTTC	CSVEADRNYGYTF
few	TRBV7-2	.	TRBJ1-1	TGTGCCAGCAGCTATGGAGTCGAGAACACTGAAGCTTTCTTT	CASSYGVENTEAFF
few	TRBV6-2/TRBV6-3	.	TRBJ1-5	TGTGCCAGCAGTTACTCCCAGGGACATCTAAATCAGCCCCAGCATTTT	CASSYSQGHLNQPQHF
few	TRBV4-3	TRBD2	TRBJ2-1	TGCGCCAGCAGCCCGACCCCTAGCGGCATTATTTTCACTGGGGGAGGACCCTACAATGAGCAGTTCTTC	CASSPTPSGIIFTGGGPYNEQFF
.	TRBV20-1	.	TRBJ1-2	TGCAGTGCCCGGGGTTATAAGGATGGCTACACCTTC	CSARGYKDGYTF
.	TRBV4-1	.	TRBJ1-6	TGCGCCAGCAGCCAAGATTGGACAGCTAATTCACCCCTCCACTTT	CASSQDWTANSPLHF
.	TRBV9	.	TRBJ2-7	TGTGCCAGCAGCGTACACCTGGACACCTACGAGCAGTACTTC	CASSVHLDTYEQYF
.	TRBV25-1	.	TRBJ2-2	TGTGCCAGCAGTGAACCTCCCGGCGGCACCGGGGAGCTGTTTTTT	CASSEPPGGTGELFF
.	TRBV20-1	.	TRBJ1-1	TGCAGTGCTAGGAGCGGGGGGGTGGACACTGAAGCTTTCTTT	CSARSGGVDTEAFF
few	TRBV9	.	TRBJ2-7	TGTGCCAGCAGCGTAGGACACGCCGGACCCTCCTACAATGAGCAGTACTTC	CASSVGHAGPSYNEQYF
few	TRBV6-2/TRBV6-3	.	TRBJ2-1	TGTGCCAGCGGCCCGACTTTTGAGCAGTTCTTC	CASGPTFEQFF
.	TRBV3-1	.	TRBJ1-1	TGTGCCAGCAGCCGCCTGGACGGAGGACGTGGAGCTTTCTTT	CASSRLDGGRGAFF
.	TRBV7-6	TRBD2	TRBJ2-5	TGTGCCAGCAGCCCACTAGCGGGAGGCGTGAGGTCGTACTTC	CASSPLAGGVRSYF
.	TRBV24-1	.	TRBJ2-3	TGTGCCGCCAGTGATTTTAAGGGGGATACGCAGTATTTT	CAASDFKGDTQYF
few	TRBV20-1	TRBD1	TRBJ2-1	TGCAGTGCTAGGCAATTCGGGACAGGGCAAGAGACCCAGTTCTTC	CSARQFGTGQETQFF
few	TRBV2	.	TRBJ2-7	TGTGCCAGCAGGGCGGACAGTGGTGCCTACGAGCAGTACTTC	CASRADSGAYEQYF
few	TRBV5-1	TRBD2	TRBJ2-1	TGCGCCAGCAGCATCCCGACTAGCCTGTACAATGAGCAGTTCTTC	CASSIPTSLYNEQFF
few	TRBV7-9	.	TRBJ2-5	TGTGCCAGCAACTTCCGGGAGCAGTTCCAAGAGACCCAGTACTTC	CASNFREQFQETQYF
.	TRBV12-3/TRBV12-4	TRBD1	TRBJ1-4	TGTGCCAGCAGTCCTCGACAGGGGAAGGCTGCAACTAATGAAAAACTGTTTTTT	CASSPRQGKAATNEKLFF
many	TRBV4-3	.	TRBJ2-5	TGCGCCAGCAGCCAAGAGGCAATTAATGGGAAGACCCAGTACTTC	CASSQEAINGKTQYF
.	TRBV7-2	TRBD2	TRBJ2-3	TGTGCCAGCAGCTCCCTGGGACTAGCTAATACGCAGTATTTT	CASSSLGLANTQYF
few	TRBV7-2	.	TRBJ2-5	TGTGCCAGCAGCTTCGTGGGCCCCTGGGTTGAGACCCAGTACTTC	CASSFVGPWVETQYF
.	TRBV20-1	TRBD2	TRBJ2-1	TGCAGTGCAACATTAGCGGGAGTTGTGGCTGAGCAGTTCTTC	CSATLAGVVAEQFF
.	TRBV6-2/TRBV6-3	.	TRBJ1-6	TGTGCCAGCAATCTCGAGACGTTCTCACCCCTCCACTTT	CASNLETFSPLHF
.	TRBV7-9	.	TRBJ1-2	TGTGCCAGCAACCTGCTTGGGGATGACTATGGCTACACCTTC	CASNLLGDDYGYTF
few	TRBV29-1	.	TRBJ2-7	TGCAGCGTTGATAGGGGGGCTCTCAATGAGCAGTACTTC	CSVDRGALNEQYF
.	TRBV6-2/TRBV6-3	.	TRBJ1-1	TGTGCCAGTCTCCCCGGACGTCGGGGGGTCACTGAAGCTTTCTTT	CASLPGRRGVTEAFF
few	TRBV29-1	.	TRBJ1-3	TGCAGCGTTACATCTTTCTCTGGAAACACCATATATTTT	CSVTSFSGNTIYF
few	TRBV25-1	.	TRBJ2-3	TGTGCCAGCAGTGAATTGCTAGGGACAGATACGCAGTATTTT	CASSELLGTDTQYF
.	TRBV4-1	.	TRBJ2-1	TGCGCCAGCAGGTCCAGGGAAAATGAGCAGTTCTTC	CASRSRENEQFF
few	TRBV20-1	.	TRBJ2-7	TGCAGTGCCAGTGGGACAGCGGGTTACTACGAGCAGTACTTC	CSASGTAGYYEQYF
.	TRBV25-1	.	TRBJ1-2	TGTGCCAGCAGTGACGGGGGGGGAGGTGGTTATGGCTACACCTTC	CASSDGGGGGYGYTF
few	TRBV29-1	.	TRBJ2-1	TGCAGCGTTGAAGATCGAGTGAAGACCTCCTACAATGAGCAGTTCTTC	CSVEDRVKTSYNEQFF
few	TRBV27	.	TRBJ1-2	TGTGCCAGCAGTTTATCTCCAGGGGAGCACTATGGCTACACCTTC	CASSLSPGEHYGYTF
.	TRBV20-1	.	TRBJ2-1	TGCAGTGCCATGCTAGCGCCGGCCTACAATGAGCAGTTCTTC	CSAMLAPAYNEQFF
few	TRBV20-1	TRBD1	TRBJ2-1	TGCAGTGCTTTAGCCCCCGGGACAGGGACCAATGAGCAGTTCTTC	CSALAPGTGTNEQFF
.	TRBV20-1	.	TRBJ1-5	TGCAGTGCGGCAGGTTCGGCCCAGCCCCAGCATTTT	CSAAGSAQPQHF
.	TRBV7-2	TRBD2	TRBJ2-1	TGTGCCAGCAGTCTTGGTAGCGGGAGGACCTGCAATGAGCAGTTCTTC	CASSLGSGRTCNEQFF
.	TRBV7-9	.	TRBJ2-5	TGTGCCACCGGAAAGGGAAATTTAGAGACCCAGTACTTC	CATGKGNLETQYF
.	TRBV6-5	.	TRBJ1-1	TGTGCCAGCAGTTACGCAGGACAGAACACTGAAGCTTTCTTT	CASSYAGQNTEAFF
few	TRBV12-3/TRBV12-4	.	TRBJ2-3	TGTGCCAGCAGTGTATTCCACACAGATACGCAGTATTTT	CASSVFHTDTQYF
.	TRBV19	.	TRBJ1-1	TGTGCCAGTGCCGGGAATGTGAACACTGAAGCTTTCTTT	CASAGNVNTEAFF
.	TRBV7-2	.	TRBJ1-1	TGTGCCAGCAGCTTAGATGCGCCGTACGGGGTCACTGAAGCTTTCTTT	CASSLDAPYGVTEAFF
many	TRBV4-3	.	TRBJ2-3	TGCGCCAGCAGCCAAGAAAAAGGACAGCCATTATCCACAGATACGCAGTATTTT	CASSQEKGQPLSTDTQYF
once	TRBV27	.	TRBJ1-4	TGTGCCAGCAGTTTGCGGAGGTTCAATGAAAAACTGTTTTTT	CASSLRRFNEKLFF